The rows below give T cell receptor beta chains drawn from one sample of a study of cytomegalovirus exposure and HLA in healthy donors. The table came from immunoSEQ multiplex PCR; TCRdb's copy has only in-frame clones and leaves some out. Among over 75,000 clones listed, around 80% were seen once. The sequenced sample was PBMCs. The receptors derive from a woman aged 60-75 years in good health and CMV-seronegative. Each CDR3 is given with its conserved first and last residue. Each record gives: J gene, V gene, clone size, D gene, CDR3 DNA, CDR3 protein. The D gene is left open where the match is weak. The size entry is marked missing in some rows and otherwise reads once, few, many or a size class.

>TRBJ2-5|TRBV4-3|-|TRBD1
TGCGCCAGCAGCCAAGATCCCCCTGGACAGGGGGAAGAGACCCAGTACTTC
CASSQDPPGQGEETQYF
>TRBJ2-7|TRBV19|-|-
TGTGCCAGTAGTCCACTTTCGTGGACAGCTCAGCAGTACTTC
CASSPLSWTAQQYF
>TRBJ2-3|TRBV11-2|-|TRBD2
TGTGCCAGCAGCCAAACGGGACTAGTGAAGGTTTCTGGTGCAGATACGCAGTATTTT
CASSQTGLVKVSGADTQYF
>TRBJ2-3|TRBV28|-|-
TGTGCCAGCAGTTTATCCTCGACTAGTGACACGCAGTATTTT
CASSLSSTSDTQYF
>TRBJ2-1|TRBV5-1|-|TRBD2
TGCGCCAGCAGCTCCGGTAAGACTAGCGGGAGTATGGATGAGCAGTTCTTC
CASSSGKTSGSMDEQFF
>TRBJ1-1|TRBV9|-|TRBD1
TGTGCCAGCAGCACTTCCGGGACAGGGGGCTACGAAGCTTTCTTT
CASSTSGTGGYEAFF
>TRBJ1-4|TRBV4-3|few|-
TGCGCCAGCAGCCAAGACGTGGGCCGGGAAAAACTGTTTTTT
CASSQDVGREKLFF
>TRBJ1-2|TRBV7-2|-|TRBD1
TGTGCCAGCACGACAGGGAGGATAAGCTATGGCTACACCTTC
CASTTGRISYGYTF
>TRBJ2-3|TRBV29-1|-|-
TGCAGCGTTGAAGACTTACTAGAACAAACGCAGTATTTT
CSVEDLLEQTQYF
>TRBJ1-5|TRBV2|-|-
TGTGCCAGCAGTGAAGCGAGGAGTGATCAGCCCCAGCATTTT
CASSEARSDQPQHF
>TRBJ1-5|TRBV7-9|-|-
TGTGCCAGCAGCTCAGCAGGGGGCAATCAGCCCCAGCATTTT
CASSSAGGNQPQHF
>TRBJ1-1|TRBV6-1|-|-
TGTGCCAGCAGTGTTCGGCCGGGAAACACTGAAGCTTTCTTT
CASSVRPGNTEAFF
>TRBJ2-7|TRBV6-5|-|-
TGTGCCAGCAGTTACGGTCTAGCCACCCACGAGCAGTACTTC
CASSYGLATHEQYF
>TRBJ2-1|TRBV7-2|-|-
TGTGCCAGCAGCTCGTTGGACACCCCCGGGGAGCAGTTCTTC
CASSSLDTPGEQFF
>TRBJ2-4|TRBV29-1|-|-
TGCAGCGTCGCGGGATTAGCCAAAAACATTCAGTACTTC
CSVAGLAKNIQYF
>TRBJ2-7|TRBV5-4|-|TRBD2
TGTGCCAGCAGCGCACGACTAGCGGGACCCTACGAGCAGTACTTC
CASSARLAGPYEQYF
>TRBJ2-1|TRBV4-3|-|-
TGCGCCAGCAGCCAAGATGTACCAGGGACCTACAATGAGCAGTTCTTC
CASSQDVPGTYNEQFF
>TRBJ2-7|TRBV2|-|-
TGTGCCAGCCGACAGGCTAGCTCCTACGAGCAGTACTTC
CASRQASSYEQYF
>TRBJ1-1|TRBV6-6|-|TRBD1
TGTGCCAGCAGCTCCGGGACAGGGGGCGCGGGGACTGAAGCTTTCTTT
CASSSGTGGAGTEAFF
>TRBJ1-5|TRBV19|-|-
TGTGCCAGTAACTCGGAGCCCCAGCATTTT
CASNSEPQHF
>TRBJ2-7|TRBV29-1|-|TRBD1
TGCAGCGTTGGACAGGGGATGAACGAGCAGTACTTC
CSVGQGMNEQYF
>TRBJ2-3|TRBV9|-|-
TGTGCCAGCAGCCCCGTTGGGAGTGCAGATACGCAGTATTTT
CASSPVGSADTQYF
>TRBJ1-2|TRBV5-4|-|-
TGTGCCAGCAGCACCATGACAAATAACTATGGCTACACCTTC
CASSTMTNNYGYTF
>TRBJ1-1|TRBV7-2|-|-
TGTGCCAGCAGCTTAGATCCACAGGCCTCCGAAGCTTTCTTT
CASSLDPQASEAFF
>TRBJ2-7|TRBV5-8|-|TRBD1
TGTGCCAGCAGCCCTCCGGACAGGAGACACGAGCAGTACTTC
CASSPPDRRHEQYF
>TRBJ1-3|TRBV2|-|-
TGTGCCAGCAGGAGGTCATGGTTCCCTGGAAACACCATATATTTT
CASRRSWFPGNTIYF
>TRBJ2-1|TRBV9|-|TRBD2
TGTGCCAGCAGCATCGGGACTAGCGGGGTCTATGAGCAGTTCTTC
CASSIGTSGVYEQFF
>TRBJ2-3|TRBV30|-|-
TGTGCCTGGAGTGGGGGGACGAGGGGAGGAGATACGCAGTATTTT
CAWSGGTRGGDTQYF
>TRBJ2-5|TRBV29-1|-|TRBD1
TGCAGCGTCGCCCAGGGGGAGTTTGGAGAGACCCAGTACTTC
CSVAQGEFGETQYF
>TRBJ2-2|TRBV15|-|TRBD2
TGTGCCACCAGCGGGCGTACTAGCGGGAGTAACACCGGGGAGCTGTTTTTT
CATSGRTSGSNTGELFF
>TRBJ2-7|TRBV6-6|-|-
-
CASSTSTGAEQYF
>TRBJ2-7|TRBV7-2|-|TRBD2
TGTGCCAGCAGCCGCGGGACTAGCGGTAGGGACGAGCAGTACTTC
CASSRGTSGRDEQYF
>TRBJ1-5|TRBV6-1|-|TRBD1
TGTGCCAGCAGTGAATCCGACAGGGGTGACAATCAGCCCCAGCATTTT
CASSESDRGDNQPQHF
>TRBJ2-1|TRBV27|-|TRBD2
TGTGCCAGCAGTTCGCTCGGGACTAGCAGATACAATGAGCAGTTCTTC
CASSSLGTSRYNEQFF
>TRBJ2-7|TRBV5-8|-|TRBD2
TGTGCCAGCAGCTCGGGGGGACTAGCGAGCATGTCGCCCGAGCAGTACTTC
CASSSGGLASMSPEQYF
>TRBJ2-1|TRBV27|-|TRBD2
TGTGCCAGCAGTTTATCGGGCCTAGCGGGTTACAATGAGCAGTTCTTC
CASSLSGLAGYNEQFF
>TRBJ2-7|TRBV29-1|once|TRBD1
TGCAGCGTTGTGACAGGGAGAACCTACTACGAGCAGTACTTC
CSVVTGRTYYEQYF
>TRBJ2-1|TRBV7-9|-|-
TGTGCCAGCAGCCCCGATGAGGGAGGCTCCTACAATGAGCAGTTCTTC
CASSPDEGGSYNEQFF
>TRBJ1-3|TRBV4-1|-|-
TGCGCCAGCAGCCAAGCTCAGGGAAGTTCTGGAAACACCATATATTTT
CASSQAQGSSGNTIYF
>TRBJ2-1|TRBV5-1|-|-
TGCGCCAGCAGCTTGGGGTCGGGTGAGCAGTTCTTC
CASSLGSGEQFF